These 23 T cell receptor beta chains share one sample of origin, sequenced in a study of cytomegalovirus exposure and HLA in healthy donors. Libraries were prepared by immunoSEQ multiplex PCR; TCRdb keeps only in-frame clonotypes and omits some of them. Of some 210,000 clones detected, around 86% appear once; the ten largest clones hold approximately 2%. Sequenced input: PBMCs. Receptors were obtained from a woman younger than 35 in good health and CMV-seropositive.

The chain carries TRBV7-9 and TRBJ2-2; TRBD2 matches 11 bases. After removal of 4 bases from V and 2 bases from J, the junction contained 6 bases not matched to a gene. Per the germline V gene, CDR1 is SEHNR and CDR2 is FQNEAQ (reference sequence). This CDR3 region has 17 residues. As DNA, the CDR3 is TGTGCCAGCAGCTCATCTACTAGCGGGAGTAACACCGGGGAGCTGTTTTTT. Translating it yields CASSSSTSGSNTGELFF. Complete variable domain (other parts from reference TRBV7-9 and TRBJ2-2): DTGVSQNPRHKITKRGQNVTFRCDPISEHNRLYWYRQTLGQGPEFLTYFQNEAQLEKSRLLSDRFSAERPKGSFSTLEIQRTEQGDSAMYLCASSSSTSGSNTGELFFGEGSRLTVL.

V is TRBV7-6 and J is TRBJ1-1; D gene unclear. CDR3 length equals 13 residues. In germline, CDR1 is SGHVS, CDR2 FNYEAQ. The germline V and J ends were trimmed by 5 bases and 4 bases, with 11 bases remaining between them. Here the CDR3 DNA reads TGTGCCAGCAGCCCGATTTACAGCACTGAAGCTTTCTTT. Translated, it gives CASSPIYSTEAFF.

The gene calls are TRBV11-1 and TRBJ1-1; 8 bases line up with TRBD1. Germline V lookup: CDR1 SGHAT, CDR2 FQDESV (reference sequence). Trimming at V came to 4 bases and at J to 1 base, leaving 2 bases not matched to a gene. The CDR3 extends over 14 amino acids. For the CDR3, the DNA is TGTGCCAGCAGCTCAGGGGGCCCGAACACTGAAGCTTTCTTT. Translating gives CASSSGGPNTEAFF. Full variable domain (remainder filled in from reference TRBV11-1 and TRBJ1-1): EAEVAQSPRYKITEKSQAVAFWCDPISGHATLYWYRQILGQGPELLVQFQDESVVDDSQLPKDRFSAERLKGVDSTLKIQPAELGDSAMYLCASSSGGPNTEAFFGQGTRLTVV.

The chain is built from TRBV28 and TRBJ2-1; 13 bases line up with TRBD2. CDR1 MDHEN and CDR2 SYDVKM come from the germline V gene. The CDR3 extends over 15 amino acids. The J segment lost 8 bases and the V segment lost 4 bases, leaving 5 bases of the junction unmatched. CDR3 region: CASSSKGLAGYEQFF. The CDR3 DNA reads as TGTGCCAGCAGTTCCAAGGGACTAGCGGGATATGAGCAGTTCTTC.

The V and J genes are TRBV4-2 and TRBJ1-1, with TRBD1 identical over 7 bases. The CDR3 spans 16 residues. The V and J ends lost 3 bases and 0 bases, in that order; junction bases with no gene match: 7. Germline CDR1 is LGHNA and CDR2 is YNFKEQ. The CDR3 sequence is CASSQTGTEMNTEAFF. The CDR3 coding sequence is TGTGCCAGCAGCCAGACAGGGACGGAGATGAACACTGAAGCTTTCTTT.

The rearrangement uses TRBV30 and TRBJ1-5; 7 nucleotides agree with TRBD1. Per germline, CDR1 GTSNPN and CDR2 SVGIG (reference sequence). The CDR3 consists of 14 residues. V was clipped by 0 bases and J by 6 bases; unmatched bases: 5. DNA of the CDR3: TGTGCCTGGAGTGTACAAGGGGGCAGTCAGCCCCAGCATTTT. Translating gives CAWSVQGGSQPQHF.

V and J are TRBV5-6 and TRBJ2-1; 9 bases agree with TRBD2. Germline loops: CDR1 SGHDT, CDR2 YYEEEE. This CDR3 region has 16 residues. The junction had 9 bases not matched to a gene; V was cut back by 5 bases and J by 3 bases. CDR3 in DNA: TGTGCCAGCAGTCGTAGCGGGAGCGCCGACTACAATGAGCAGTTCTTC. This translates into CASSRSGSADYNEQFF.

The V gene is TRBV30, the J gene TRBJ1-4, with 8 bases aligning to TRBD1. Germline lookup yields CDR1 GTSNPN and CDR2 SVGIG (reference sequence). J lost 8 bases, V lost 0 bases, and 8 bases had no gene match. The CDR3 is 15 amino acids. This CDR3 is CAWSVNGQGGEKLFF. For the CDR3, the DNA is TGTGCCTGGAGTGTAAATGGACAGGGAGGGGAAAAACTGTTTTTT.

The rearrangement links TRBV6-6 to TRBJ2-5; TRBD2 might be the D (6 bases). CDR3 length: 14 residues. Germline V gene data show CDR1 as MNHNY and CDR2 as SVGAGI (reference sequence). V lost 4 bases and J lost 5, with 14 bases in between. CDR3 bases: TGTGCCAGCAGTTGGTCGACTAGTTGGGAGACCCAGTACTTC. Translation: CASSWSTSWETQYF.

This sequence joins TRBV27 and TRBJ1-1; TRBD1 matches at 8 bases. Germline assignment: CDR1 MNHEY and CDR2 SMNVEV (reference sequence). The CDR3 is 11 residues long. With V trimmed by 8 bases and J by 7 bases, 3 bases remained unmatched. CDR3 in amino acids: CASLTGDEAFF. The CDR3 nucleotides are TGTGCCAGCCTGACAGGGGATGAAGCTTTCTTT.

This clone has a single count. This chain uses TRBV19 with TRBJ2-7, with 8 positions matching TRBD1. The trim removed 7 bases at V and 7 bases at J, leaving 9 bases unmatched. Looked up from germline, CDR1 is LNHDA and CDR2 is SQIVND (reference sequence). There are 13 residues in the CDR3. Here the CDR3 reads CASKGQDIEEQYF. For the CDR3, the DNA is TGTGCCAGTAAGGGACAGGACATTGAAGAGCAGTACTTC.

The CDR3 coding sequence is TGCGCCAGCAGTGAGTCTGGCAGACTCTACGAGCAGTACTTC. Amino acid sequence: CASSESGRLYEQYF. The chain combines TRBV10-1 with TRBJ2-7; D is unclear. V dropped 0 bases and J dropped 3 bases, with 9 bases sitting between them. The CDR3 extends over 14 amino acids. Germline V gives CDR1 WNHNN, CDR2 SYGVQD (reference sequence).

The genes are TRBV5-1 and TRBJ1-4; possible D gene TRBD1, 5 bases. The CDR3 loop spans 14 amino acids. V was trimmed by 4 bases and J by 8 bases, leaving 15 bases between them. Per the germline V gene, CDR1 is SGHRS and CDR2 is YFSETQ. CDR3: CASSGSRAKEKLFF. DNA for the CDR3: TGCGCCAGCAGCGGTTCCAGGGCAAAAGAAAAACTGTTTTTT.

This clone showed up just a few times. V is TRBV21-1 and J is TRBJ1-2; TRBD1 is taken as the D call from the table, unchecked against the DNA. TRBV21-1 corresponds to a pseudogene. This CDR3 has 14 residues. The CDR3 nucleotides read TGTGCCAGCAGCAGTTGCAGGGGGCACTATGGCTACACCTTC. It translates to CASSSCRGHYGYTF.

V is TRBV5-4 and J is TRBJ2-1; D is perhaps TRBD1 (6 bases). V dropped 5 bases and J dropped 5 bases, with 20 bases sitting between them. The CDR3 runs to 16 residues. Per the germline V gene, CDR1 is SGHNT and CDR2 is YYREEE (reference sequence). The CDR3 here is CASRGWGTGLNNEQFF. The DNA for the CDR3 is TGTGCCAGCAGGGGGTGGGGAACAGGGTTAAACAATGAGCAGTTCTTC.

The chain has TRBV28 and TRBJ2-7; the match to TRBD2 covers 14 bases. CDR3 length: 15 residues. J lost 6 bases, V lost 5 bases, and 6 bases had no gene match. Germline V lookup: CDR1 MDHEN, CDR2 SYDVKM. CDR3 in DNA: TGTGCCAGCAGTCCGCCGGGACTAGCGGGAGTCGAGCAGTACTTC. Protein sequence: CASSPPGLAGVEQYF. The complete variable domain, with remaining parts taken from reference TRBV28 and TRBJ2-7, reads DVKVTQSSRYLVKRTGEKVFLECVQDMDHENMFWYRQDPGLGLRLIYFSYDVKMKEKGDIPEGYSVSREKKERFSLILESASTNQTSMYLCASSPPGLAGVEQYFGPGTRLTVT.

The chain uses TRBV27 and TRBJ2-1; 10 bases align to TRBD2. The V and J ends lost 5 bases and 3 bases, in that order; junction bases with no gene match: 4. This CDR3 spans 15 amino acids. Germline lookup yields CDR1 MNHEY and CDR2 SMNVEV (reference sequence). This CDR3 is CASSPSGRVYNEQFF. The DNA of the CDR3 is TGTGCCAGCAGTCCAAGCGGGAGGGTCTACAATGAGCAGTTCTTC.

V is TRBV27 and J is TRBJ2-1, with unresolved D. With 5 bases removed from V and 0 bases from J, the gap between germline ends came to 14 bases. In germline, CDR1 is MNHEY, CDR2 SMNVEV (reference sequence). The CDR3 has 16 amino acids. In nucleotides, the CDR3 is TGTGCCAGCAGTCCTCAAGCGACCTTCTCCTACAATGAGCAGTTCTTC. Amino acid sequence: CASSPQATFSYNEQFF.

The chain recombines TRBV6-1 with TRBJ1-1; D is perhaps TRBD1 (5 bases). CDR1 is MNHNS, CDR2 SASEGT, per germline. The CDR3 is made up of 12 amino acids. V was clipped by 6 bases and J by 1 base, with 6 bases between them. The CDR3 here is CASRGPNTEAFF. CDR3 in DNA: TGTGCCAGCAGGGGGCCGAACACTGAAGCTTTCTTT.

This chain joins TRBV19 and TRBJ2-1; 12 positions agree with TRBD2. The CDR3 is 15 amino acids. CDR1 and CDR2 (germline): LNHDA, SQIVND (reference sequence). J gave up 7 bases and V 3 bases, and 4 bases lay outside the gene matches. CDR3 region: CASSMTSGRVNEQFF. The CDR3, as DNA: TGTGCCAGTAGTATGACTAGCGGGAGAGTGAATGAGCAGTTCTTC.

This rearrangement joins TRBV6-1 to TRBJ1-2; D is undetermined. The ends were cut back, 2 bases at V and 7 bases at J, with 11 bases in the middle. Germline CDR1 is MNHNS and CDR2 is SASEGT. This CDR3 has 13 residues. CDR3 sequence: CASSETGNSGYTF. For the CDR3, the DNA is TGTGCCAGCAGTGAAACCGGGAATTCTGGCTACACCTTC.

The CDR3 here is CASSFGMAGDEQYF. CDR3 DNA: TGTGCCAGCAGCTTCGGTATGGCGGGAGACGAGCAGTACTTC. The chain joins TRBV7-9 to TRBJ2-7; 7 bases line up with TRBD2. The CDR3 has 14 residues. V trimming: 3 bases; J trimming: 5 bases; junction bases outside the gene matches: 7. Germline-derived CDR1 and CDR2 are SEHNR and FQNEAQ (reference sequence). The entire variable domain, with the rest obtained from reference TRBV7-9 and TRBJ2-7, is as follows: DTGVSQNPRHKITKRGQNVTFRCDPISEHNRLYWYRQTLGQGPEFLTYFQNEAQLEKSRLLSDRFSAERPKGSFSTLEIQRTEQGDSAMYLCASSFGMAGDEQYFGPGTRLTVT.

The chain has TRBV30 and TRBJ2-5, with 11 bases that match TRBD2. The CDR3 totals 16 residues. Trimming at V came to 0 bases and at J to 2 bases, leaving 5 bases not matched to a gene. Germline-derived CDR1 and CDR2 are GTSNPN and SVGIG (reference sequence). CDR3 nucleotide sequence: TGTGCCTGGAGTGTACCCCGACTAGCGGGGCAAGAGACCCAGTACTTC. This codes for CAWSVPRLAGQETQYF.